This TCR beta chain was captured by sequencing in a study of T cell responses to AZD1222 COVID-19 vaccine. Findings of the study overall: Clonal diversity was possibly underestimated, and white British individuals and females predominated among donors.

A word on this clone: Its antigen remains unidentified.

TCRdb keeps only in-frame clones here, not all; method: immunoSEQ multiplex PCR. This table holds about 97,000 clones, approximately 90% found once. From germline, CDR1 is LGHDT and CDR2 YNNKEL (reference sequence). Trimming took 1 base from V and 7 from J, leaving 7 bases between them. The length of the CDR3 is 12 residues. V usage is TRBV3-1 (or the pseudogene TRBV3-2) and J usage is TRBJ1-2, with D unresolved. The receptor was isolated from an adult in good health. The source material was peripheral blood, sampled on day 0 of AZD1222 vaccination. Here the CDR3 reads CASSQGTTGYTF. The CDR3 bases are TGTGCCAGCAGCCAAGGGACGACTGGCTACACCTTC.